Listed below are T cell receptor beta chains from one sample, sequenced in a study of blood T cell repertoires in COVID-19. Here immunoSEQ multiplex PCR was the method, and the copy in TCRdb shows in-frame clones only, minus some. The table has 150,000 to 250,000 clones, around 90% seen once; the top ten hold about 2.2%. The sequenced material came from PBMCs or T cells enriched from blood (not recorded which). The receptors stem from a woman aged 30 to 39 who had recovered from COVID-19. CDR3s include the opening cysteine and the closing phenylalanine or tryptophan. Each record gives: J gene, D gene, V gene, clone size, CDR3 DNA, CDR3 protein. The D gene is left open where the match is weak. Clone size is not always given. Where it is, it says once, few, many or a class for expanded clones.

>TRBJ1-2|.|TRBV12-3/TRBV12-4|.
TGTGCCAGCACCTTGGGGGGAGGCTACACCTTC
CASTLGGGYTF
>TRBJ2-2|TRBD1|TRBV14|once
TGTGCCAGCAGCCAAGGGGGACAGAGATTCACCGGGGAGCTGTTTTTT
CASSQGGQRFTGELFF
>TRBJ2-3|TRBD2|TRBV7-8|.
TGTGCCAGCAGCTTAGCCCCTAGCGGGTTTTACACAGATACGCAGTATTTT
CASSLAPSGFYTDTQYF
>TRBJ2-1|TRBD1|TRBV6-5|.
TGTGCCAGCAGCCCCGGGACAGGGAGGAACAATGAGCAGTTCTTC
CASSPGTGRNNEQFF
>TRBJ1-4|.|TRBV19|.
TGTGCCAGTAGTGAGCAGGCAACTAATGAAAAACTGTTTTTT
CASSEQATNEKLFF
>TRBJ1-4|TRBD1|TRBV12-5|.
TGTGCTAGTGGCCTAGGACAGGCTCAAGAAAAACTGTTTTTT
CASGLGQAQEKLFF
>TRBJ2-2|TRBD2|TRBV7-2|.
TGTGCCAGCAGCTTGCCTAGCGGGGGGGCGGATTCCGGGGAGCTGTTTTTT
CASSLPSGGADSGELFF
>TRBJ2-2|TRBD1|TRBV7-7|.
TGTGCTAGCAGTTTGACAGGGGCGACCGGGGAGCTGTTTTTT
CASSLTGATGELFF
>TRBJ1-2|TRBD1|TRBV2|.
TGTGCCAGCAGTACAGGGGGATCTGGCTATGGCTACACCTTC
CASSTGGSGYGYTF
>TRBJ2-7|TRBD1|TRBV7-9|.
TGTGCCAGCAGCTTACAACAGGGGAAAAACTACGAGCAGTACTTC
CASSLQQGKNYEQYF
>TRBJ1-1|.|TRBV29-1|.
TGCAGCGTACGGGGGTACACTGAAGCTTTCTTT
CSVRGYTEAFF
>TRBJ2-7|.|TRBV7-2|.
TGTGCCAGCAGCTTAAGGAGGGAGAGGACTCACGAGCAGTACTTC
CASSLRRERTHEQYF
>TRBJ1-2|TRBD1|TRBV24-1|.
TGTGCCACCAGTGATCAACAGGGGAATGGCTACACCTTC
CATSDQQGNGYTF
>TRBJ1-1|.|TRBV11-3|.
TGTGCCAGCAGCTTGAGGCAGAACACTGAAGCTTTCTTT
CASSLRQNTEAFF
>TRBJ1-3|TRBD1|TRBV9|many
TGTGCCAGCAGCCCACAAAGCGGGACAGGGGCTGGAAACACCATATATTTT
CASSPQSGTGAGNTIYF